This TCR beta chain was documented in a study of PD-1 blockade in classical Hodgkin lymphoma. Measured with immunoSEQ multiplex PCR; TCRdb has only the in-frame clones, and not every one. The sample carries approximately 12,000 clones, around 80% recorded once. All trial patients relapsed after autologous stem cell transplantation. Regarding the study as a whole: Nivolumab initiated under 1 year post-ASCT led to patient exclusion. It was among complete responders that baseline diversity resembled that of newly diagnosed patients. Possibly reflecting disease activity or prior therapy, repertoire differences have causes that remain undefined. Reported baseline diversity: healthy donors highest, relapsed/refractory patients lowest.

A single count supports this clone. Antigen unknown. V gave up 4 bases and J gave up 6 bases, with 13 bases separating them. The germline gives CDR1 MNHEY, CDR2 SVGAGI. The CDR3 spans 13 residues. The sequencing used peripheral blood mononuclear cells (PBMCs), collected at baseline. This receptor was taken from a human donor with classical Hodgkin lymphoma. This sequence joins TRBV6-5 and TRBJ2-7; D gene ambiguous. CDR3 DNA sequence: TGTGCCAGCAGTTTTACAAGCTCCCTCGAGCAGTACTTC. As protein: CASSFTSSLEQYF.